Each of the 24 T cell receptor beta chains below was sequenced from the same sample in a study of blood T cell repertoires in COVID-19 (TCRdb year 2020). Library prep was done by the immunoSEQ multiplex PCR assay. TCRdb stores this immuneACCESS table with in-frame sequences only. Part of the clones is absent; in the studies checked, under half of the shortfall reflects unresolved V genes, and no reason is known for the rest. This sample lists about 310,000 clones; roughly 86% were detected once. The ten biggest clones cover over 8.5% of the sample. Sequences were obtained from PBMCs or T cells enriched from blood (not recorded which). Receptors were obtained from a young woman who had recovered from COVID-19.

The chain couples TRBV7-9 to TRBJ1-1; 7 bases agree with TRBD1. With V trimmed by 4 bases and J by 3 bases, 8 bases remained unmatched. Germline V gene lookup returns CDR1 SEHNR and CDR2 FQNEAQ (reference sequence). This CDR3 is 15 amino acids long. In DNA form, the CDR3 reads TGTGCCAGCAGCTCACCGACAGGGCTGTACACTGAAGCTTTCTTT. It codes for CASSSPTGLYTEAFF.

The chain recombines TRBV7-9 with TRBJ1-6; weak D call: TRBD1 (5 bases). This CDR3 region has 17 residues. Germline values: CDR1 SEHNR, CDR2 FQNEAQ (reference sequence). Trimming cost V 0 bases and J 5 bases, with 14 bases left between them. The DNA for the CDR3 is TGTGCCAGCAGCTTAGCTTCAGGGTCCGATCATAATTCACCCCTCCACTTT. Translating gives CASSLASGSDHNSPLHF.

This rearrangement joins TRBV13 to TRBJ1-1; TRBD1 is a possible D gene (6 bases). CDR1 is PRHDT, CDR2 FYEKMQ, per germline (reference sequence). The CDR3 spans 16 residues. V was clipped by 5 bases and J by 4 bases, with 20 bases between them. The CDR3 loop is CASSTSLREGGTEAFF. The CDR3 coding sequence is TGTGCCAGCAGCACCTCACTCAGGGAGGGGGGCACTGAAGCTTTCTTT.

There are a few counts of this clone. V gene TRBV7-2 combines with J gene TRBJ1-2; D is possibly TRBD1 (5 bases). Germline CDR1 reads SGHTA; CDR2 reads FQGNSA. Trimming took off 5 bases at V and 8 bases at J, with 24 bases between the two ends. CDR3 length: 16 amino acids. CDR3 bases: TGTGCCAGCAGCCCCACAGGACCCCAAGCATATCGAGGCTACACCTTC. Amino acids: CASSPTGPQAYRGYTF. Together with reference TRBV7-2 and TRBJ1-2, the CDR3 gives the full variable domain: GAGVSQSPSNKVTEKGKDVELRCDPISGHTALYWYRQSLGQGLEFLIYFQGNSAPDKSGLPSDRFSAERTGGSVSTLTIQRTQQEDSAVYLCASSPTGPQAYRGYTFGSGTRLTVV.

The chain uses TRBV20-1 and TRBJ1-1; D is unclear. The CDR3 is made up of 11 amino acids. Germline lookup yields CDR1 DFQATT and CDR2 SNEGSKA (reference sequence). V lost 7 bases and J 6 bases, leaving 12 bases between the germline ends. CDR3: CSGAAGAEAFF. The CDR3 DNA is TGCAGTGGGGCGGCGGGCGCTGAAGCTTTCTTT.

The chain's CDR3 is CASSFRDRGSEQYF. The CDR3 DNA follows: TGCGCCAGCAGCTTTAGGGACAGGGGATCCGAGCAGTACTTC. This chain connects TRBV5-1 to TRBJ2-7, with 10 bases matching TRBD1. Looked up from germline, CDR1 is SGHRS and CDR2 is YFSETQ. CDR3 length equals 14 residues. Losses at the gene ends were 2 bases for V and 6 bases for J; bases not matched to a gene: 5.

The chain recombines TRBV6-5 with TRBJ1-1; TRBD1 is a possible D gene (5 bases). Trimming removed 2 bases at V and 1 base at J, with 11 bases between. CDR1 is MNHEY, CDR2 SVGAGI, per germline. The CDR3 covers 15 residues. CDR3: CASSYQWGGNTEAFF. The DNA of the CDR3 is TGTGCCAGCAGTTACCAGTGGGGCGGGAACACTGAAGCTTTCTTT.

The chain links TRBV5-1 to TRBJ2-2; 7 bases line up with TRBD2. This CDR3 is 15 amino acids long. The trim removed 2 bases at V and 1 base at J, leaving 2 bases unmatched. Per germline, CDR1 SGHRS and CDR2 YFSETQ. The CDR3 region has the DNA TGCGCCAGCAGCTTCAGCGGGGTGAACACCGGGGAGCTGTTTTTT. Residues: CASSFSGVNTGELFF.

This clone was seen once. Within the sample, other DNA sequences also encode this same CDR3. The chain joins TRBV15 to TRBJ2-1; D remains unclear. The CDR3 loop spans 13 amino acids. Trimming took 1 base from V and 5 from J, leaving 6 bases between them. Germline lookup yields CDR1 LNHNV and CDR2 YYDKDF (reference sequence). The CDR3 nucleotides are TGTGCCACCAGCAGAGTTAGAGACAATGAGCAGTTCTTC. This translates into CATSRVRDNEQFF.

V gene TRBV12-3 or TRBV12-4 combines with J gene TRBJ1-1, with D hard to call. V shed 1 base and J shed 4 bases, with 4 bases lying between them. The CDR3 runs to 12 residues. This CDR3 is CASSLEATEAFF. The CDR3 nucleotides read TGTGCCAGCAGTTTAGAAGCCACTGAAGCTTTCTTT.

The J gene is TRBJ2-1, the V gene TRBV4-3; 10 bases map to TRBD2. Trimming removed 3 bases from V and 6 bases from J; junction bases left unmatched: 2. The CDR3 has 14 residues. Germline CDR1 and CDR2: LGHNA and YSLEER. CDR3 DNA sequence: TGCGCCAGCAGCCAGAGGACTAGCGGCAATGAGCAGTTCTTC. Translated: CASSQRTSGNEQFF.

The chain carries TRBV15 and TRBJ1-5; 8 bases are a match to TRBD1. The V gene end was trimmed by 5 bases and the J gene end by 4 bases; junction bases not matched to a gene: 1. From germline, CDR1 is LNHNV and CDR2 YYDKDF (reference sequence). The CDR3 runs 13 residues. The CDR3 DNA reads as TGTGCCACCAGCCGACAGGGGAATCAGCCCCAGCATTTT. Encoded protein: CATSRQGNQPQHF.

The V call is TRBV5-1, the J call TRBJ1-2, with 10 bases matching TRBD1. Germline values: CDR1 SGHRS, CDR2 YFSETQ. The CDR3 length is 15 residues. Losses at the gene ends were 4 bases for V and 3 bases for J; bases not matched to a gene: 6. The CDR3: CASSTDRGKHYGYTF. As DNA, the CDR3 is TGCGCCAGCAGCACGGACAGGGGGAAACACTATGGCTACACCTTC.

V gene TRBV7-9 combines with J gene TRBJ2-3, with 14 nucleotides matching TRBD2. V gave up 5 bases and J gave up 11 bases; unmatched junction bases: 15. Germline V lookup: CDR1 SEHNR, CDR2 FQNEAQ (reference sequence). CDR3 length: 17 residues. In DNA form, the CDR3 reads TGTGCCAGCAGCCCACGACTAGCGGGAGGGCCGGTATTGGAGCAGTATTTT. Translated: CASSPRLAGGPVLEQYF.

The gene calls are TRBV18 and TRBJ1-2; the D gene is possibly TRBD1 (6 bases). The CDR3 is 13 residues long. Trimming removed 4 bases from V and 3 bases from J, with 9 bases in between. In germline, CDR1 is KGHSH, CDR2 LQKENI. CDR3 in DNA: TGTGCCAGCTCACGACAGGACGACTATGGCTACACCTTC. This translates into CASSRQDDYGYTF.

This clone has a single count. The chain joins TRBV28 to TRBJ2-7, with 9 bases that match TRBD1. The V gene end was trimmed by 3 bases and the J gene end by 2 bases; junction bases not matched to a gene: 5. Germline V lookup: CDR1 MDHEN, CDR2 SYDVKM. The CDR3 has 15 residues. The DNA for the CDR3 is TGTGCCAGCAGTTTTGCGACAGGGGGGACCTACGAGCAGTACTTC. Its translation: CASSFATGGTYEQYF.

V usage is TRBV10-1 and J usage is TRBJ2-3; 10 nucleotides align to TRBD2. CDR3 size: 15 residues. Germline CDR1 reads WNHNN; CDR2 reads SYGVQD (reference sequence). V dropped 2 bases and J dropped 6; count of bases not matched to a gene: 5. The CDR3 region is CASSETSGNRDTQYF. CDR3 nucleotides: TGCGCCAGCAGTGAGACTAGCGGGAATCGTGATACGCAGTATTTT.

The gene calls are TRBV10-3 and TRBJ2-1, with D perhaps TRBD2 (6 bases). This CDR3 contains 12 residues. Germline V gene lookup returns CDR1 ENHRY and CDR2 SYGVKD. Between the trimmed V and J ends, which lost 5 bases and 7 bases, there was a span of 9 bases. The CDR3 is CAISYGGNEQFF. CDR3 bases: TGTGCCATCAGTTATGGAGGGAATGAGCAGTTCTTC.

As concerns this clone: Germline and junction disagree at one end, which may indicate a read error. This rearrangement joins TRBV27 to TRBJ2-7; the D gene is possibly TRBD1 (6 bases). CDR3 length: 14 amino acids. Germline CDR1 MNHEY, CDR2 SMNVEV (reference sequence). CDR3 nucleotide sequence: TGTGCCAGCAGTTTCCCAGGGACACTCGAACGAATCCACTTC. Its translation is CASSFPGTLERIHF.

The chain combines TRBV7-3 with TRBJ1-2; perhaps TRBD1 as D (6 bases). CDR1 is SGHTA and CDR2 is FQGTGA in the germline V gene. The CDR3 loop spans 12 amino acids. Trimming removed 5 bases at V and 8 bases at J, with 12 bases between. The CDR3: CASSLNRAGYTF. Written as DNA, the CDR3 is TGTGCCAGCAGCCTCAACAGGGCGGGCTACACCTTC.

This clone showed up just once. V usage is TRBV28 and J usage is TRBJ2-7; tentative D call: TRBD1 (5 bases). There are 15 residues in the CDR3. V gave up 8 bases and J gave up 2 bases, with 19 bases separating them. Germline V gene sequence: CDR1 MDHEN, CDR2 SYDVKM. CDR3 in DNA: TGTGCCAGCTCGGTGCCCGCAGGGCTTCCCTACGAGCAGTACTTC. This gives the protein CASSVPAGLPYEQYF.

V is TRBV29-1 and J is TRBJ1-1, with unresolved D. V was trimmed by 5 bases and J by 0 bases, leaving 10 bases between them. Germline V gene sequence: CDR1 SQVTM, CDR2 ANQGSEA. CDR3 size: 13 residues. The CDR3, as DNA: TGCAGCGTTCATGGCAGGATGAACACTGAAGCTTTCTTT. Translating gives CSVHGRMNTEAFF.

The CDR3: CASSPGQPPYGYTF. CDR3 in DNA: TGTGCCAGCAGCCCGGGACAGCCCCCCTATGGCTACACCTTC. V and J are TRBV11-2 and TRBJ1-2; 7 positions match TRBD1. CDR3 size: 14 residues. V shed 5 bases, J shed 4 bases, and the junction held 7 bases outside the gene matches. Germline V lookup: CDR1 SGHAT, CDR2 FQNNGV. The full variable domain, with the rest looked up from reference TRBV11-2 and TRBJ1-2, is EAGVAQSPRYKIIEKRQSVAFWCNPISGHATLYWYQQILGQGPKLLIQFQNNGVVDDSQLPKDRFSAERLKGVDSTLKIQPAKLEDSAVYLCASSPGQPPYGYTFGSGTRLTVV.

The rearrangement uses TRBV6-5 and TRBJ1-5, with a weak D call TRBD1 (6 bases). Germline-derived CDR1 and CDR2 are MNHEY and SVGAGI. There are 15 residues in the CDR3. The V and J ends lost 5 bases and 4 bases respectively, with 15 bases between them. The CDR3 DNA follows: TGTGCCAGCAGTCGTCTCGGGACAAGTAATCAGCCCCAGCATTTT. It yields the protein CASSRLGTSNQPQHF.